By frequency, the clone carrying this T cell receptor (beta chain) registers medium-sized. The antigen is not known. Every participant was in good physical condition without acute infectious disease. This entry comes from a study of CD8 T cells in cerebrospinal fluid in Alzheimer's disease. No DNA is given; TCRdb re-called the 10x single-cell sequencing reads and lists each CDR3 protein once. This sample contains 1,500 to 2,000 distinct CDR3 sequences. Study observations and caveats: The largest CSF clone was proportionally bigger in mild cognitive impairment or Alzheimer's disease than controls. Alzheimer's patients were not enriched for EBV-specific clones, which were not the most expanded. The authors cautioned that cerebrospinal fluid EBV-specific TCRs do not prove EBV causes Alzheimer's.

The CDR3 contains 17 residues. The sequence was collected from a human donor in good health. J is TRBJ1-2 and V is TRBV12-3 or TRBV12-4; TCRdb proposes TRBD1, but this gene call is untestable without DNA. Sequencing was performed on cerebrospinal fluid. The CDR3 protein is CASSALRTGRPNYGYTF.